Listed below are T cell receptor beta chains from one sample, sequenced in a study of blood T cell repertoires in COVID-19. The protocol was immunoSEQ multiplex PCR, while the TCRdb copy is restricted to in-frame clones and leaves out a portion. Of approximately 270,000 clones listed, about four fifths are singletons. Sequencing input: peripheral blood. Receptors were obtained from an elderly man with acute or convalescent COVID-19. Each CDR3 is given with its conserved first and last residue. Fields, in order: CDR3 length, V gene, D gene, clone size, J gene, CDR3 DNA, CDR3 protein. D genes are given only for firm matches. Clone size appears in some rows only: once, few, many, or a class for an expanded clone.

length: 15; V: TRBV2; D: -; size: -; J: TRBJ1-5; DNA: TGTGCCAGCAGTGACACCAGGGCTCTCAATCAGCCCCAGCATTTT; CDR3: CASSDTRALNQPQHF
length: 13; V: TRBV6-2/TRBV6-3; D: TRBD2; size: -; J: TRBJ2-7; DNA: TGTGCCAGCAGTTCTCCCGGGACTACCGAGCAGTACTTC; CDR3: CASSSPGTTEQYF
length: 13; V: TRBV25-1; D: TRBD1; size: many; J: TRBJ1-5; DNA: TGTGGGATAGAGGACAGGGAAGGTCAGCCCCAGCATTTT; CDR3: CGIEDREGQPQHF
length: 10; V: TRBV20-1; D: -; size: -; J: TRBJ2-1; DNA: TGCAGTGCTACGTACAATGAGCAGTTCTTC; CDR3: CSATYNEQFF
length: 16; V: TRBV6-5; D: -; size: few; J: TRBJ1-4; DNA: TGTGCCAGCAGTTACTCGTACAGTACAACTAATGAAAAACTGTTTTTT; CDR3: CASSYSYSTTNEKLFF
length: 15; V: TRBV27; D: TRBD1; size: -; J: TRBJ1-6; DNA: TGTGCCAGCAGTTCCCTCGGACAGGGGGCTGCACCCCTCCACTTT; CDR3: CASSSLGQGAAPLHF
length: 15; V: TRBV15; D: TRBD1; size: -; J: TRBJ1-2; DNA: TGTGCCACCAGCGCAGGACAGGTGGGGGGCTATGGCTACACCTTC; CDR3: CATSAGQVGGYGYTF
length: 13; V: TRBV2; D: -; size: -; J: TRBJ2-1; DNA: TGTGCCAGCAGATACTCTCACCTAAATGAGCAGTTCTTC; CDR3: CASRYSHLNEQFF
length: 13; V: TRBV5-1; D: -; size: -; J: TRBJ2-1; DNA: TGCGCCAGCAGCTGGGGGGACTTGAATGAGCAGTTCTTC; CDR3: CASSWGDLNEQFF
length: 17; V: TRBV5-5; D: TRBD1; size: -; J: TRBJ1-3; DNA: TGTGCCAGCAGCTGGGGACAGGGACTTTACTCTGGAAACACCATATATTTT; CDR3: CASSWGQGLYSGNTIYF
length: 16; V: TRBV6-5; D: TRBD1; size: -; J: TRBJ1-2; DNA: TGTGCCAGCAGTTACAACAGGGGGCGGTGGGACTATGGCTACACCTTC; CDR3: CASSYNRGRWDYGYTF
length: 14; V: TRBV13; D: TRBD1; size: -; J: TRBJ1-2; DNA: TGTGCCAGCAGCTCGGACAGGGGGCAGTACGGCTACACCTTC; CDR3: CASSSDRGQYGYTF
length: 14; V: TRBV6-5; D: -; size: -; J: TRBJ2-3; DNA: TGTGCCAGCAGGCAGACTTACGGCACAGATACGCAGTATTTT; CDR3: CASRQTYGTDTQYF
length: 15; V: TRBV24-1; D: TRBD1; size: -; J: TRBJ1-4; DNA: TGTGCCACCAGTGATTCGGGACAGGGGCTTGAAAAACTGTTTTTT; CDR3: CATSDSGQGLEKLFF
length: 13; V: TRBV27; D: -; size: -; J: TRBJ1-1; DNA: TGTGCCAGCAGTTTACTACGAAACACTGAAGCTTTCTTT; CDR3: CASSLLRNTEAFF
length: 15; V: TRBV24-1; D: TRBD1; size: once; J: TRBJ2-2; DNA: TGTGCCACCAGTGTATCAGGGGGCAACACCGGGGAGCTGTTTTTT; CDR3: CATSVSGGNTGELFF
length: 17; V: TRBV10-3; D: TRBD2; size: -; J: TRBJ2-4; DNA: TGTGCCATCAGTGAAAGGACTAGCGGGAGTTTAAGAAACATTCAGTACTTC; CDR3: CAISERTSGSLRNIQYF
length: 17; V: TRBV23-1; D: TRBD1; size: -; J: TRBJ1-5; DNA: TGCGCCAGCAGTCACCCAACAGGGGGGTTTGGCAATCAGCCCCAGCATTTT; CDR3: CASSHPTGGFGNQPQHF
length: 16; V: TRBV24-1; D: -; size: -; J: TRBJ2-1; DNA: TGTGCCACCAGTGATTATTCTTGGGGAGTATACAATGAGCAGTTCTTC; CDR3: CATSDYSWGVYNEQFF
length: 15; V: TRBV4-2; D: -; size: -; J: TRBJ2-2; DNA: TGTGCCAGCAGCCAAGATCTCCTAGCTGTCGGGGAGCTGTTTTTT; CDR3: CASSQDLLAVGELFF
length: 12; V: TRBV30; D: -; size: -; J: TRBJ1-1; DNA: TGTGCCTGGATCCCACAGACGAGACAAGCTTTCTTT; CDR3: CAWIPQTRQAFF
length: 13; V: TRBV6-5; D: -; size: -; J: TRBJ1-4; DNA: TGTGCCAGCAGGGGCCAAGGAAATGAAAAACTGTTTTTT; CDR3: CASRGQGNEKLFF